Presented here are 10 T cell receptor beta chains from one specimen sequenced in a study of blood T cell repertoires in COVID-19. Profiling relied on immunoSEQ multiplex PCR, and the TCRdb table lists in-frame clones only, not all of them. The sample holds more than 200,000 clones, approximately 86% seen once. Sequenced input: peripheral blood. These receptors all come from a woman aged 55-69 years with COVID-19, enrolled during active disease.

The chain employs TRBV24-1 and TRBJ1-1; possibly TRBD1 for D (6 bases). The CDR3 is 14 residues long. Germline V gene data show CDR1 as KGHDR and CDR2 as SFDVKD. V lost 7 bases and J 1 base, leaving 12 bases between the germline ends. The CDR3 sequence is CATRQGSANTEAFF. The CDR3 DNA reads TGTGCCACCAGGCAGGGGTCCGCGAACACTGAAGCTTTCTTT.

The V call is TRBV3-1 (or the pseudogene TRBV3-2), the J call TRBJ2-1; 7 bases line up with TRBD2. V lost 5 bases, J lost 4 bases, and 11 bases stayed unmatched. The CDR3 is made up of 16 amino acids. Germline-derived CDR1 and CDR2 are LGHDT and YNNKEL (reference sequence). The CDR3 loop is CASSGRGGERYNEQFF. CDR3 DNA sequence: TGTGCCAGCAGCGGGAGGGGAGGGGAGCGGTACAATGAGCAGTTCTTC.

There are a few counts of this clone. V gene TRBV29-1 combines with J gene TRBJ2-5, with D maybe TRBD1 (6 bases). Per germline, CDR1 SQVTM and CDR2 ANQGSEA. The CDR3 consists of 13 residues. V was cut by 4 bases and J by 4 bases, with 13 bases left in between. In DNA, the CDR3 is TGCAGCGTTGCCAGTTCAGGGGCAGAGACCCAGTACTTC. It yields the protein CSVASSGAETQYF.

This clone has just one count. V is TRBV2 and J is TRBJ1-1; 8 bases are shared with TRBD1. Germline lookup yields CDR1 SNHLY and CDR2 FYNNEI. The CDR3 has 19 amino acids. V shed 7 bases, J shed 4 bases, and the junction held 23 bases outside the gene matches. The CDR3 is CASMATTGTGSGMVTEAFF. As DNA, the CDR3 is TGTGCCAGCATGGCGACAACCGGGACAGGATCTGGGATGGTCACTGAAGCTTTCTTT. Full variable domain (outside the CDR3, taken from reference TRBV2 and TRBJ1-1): EPEVTQTPSHQVTQMGQEVILRCVPISNHLYFYWYRQILGQKVEFLVSFYNNEISEKSEIFDDQFSVERPDGSNFTLKIRSTKLEDSAMYFCASMATTGTGSGMVTEAFFGQGTRLTVV.

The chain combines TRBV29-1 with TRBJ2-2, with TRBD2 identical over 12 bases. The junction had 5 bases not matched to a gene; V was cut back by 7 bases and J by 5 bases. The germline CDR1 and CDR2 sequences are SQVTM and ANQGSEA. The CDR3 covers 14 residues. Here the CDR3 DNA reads TGCAGCGCGACTAGCGGGGGCGGAACCGGGGAGCTGTTTTTT. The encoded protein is CSATSGGGTGELFF.

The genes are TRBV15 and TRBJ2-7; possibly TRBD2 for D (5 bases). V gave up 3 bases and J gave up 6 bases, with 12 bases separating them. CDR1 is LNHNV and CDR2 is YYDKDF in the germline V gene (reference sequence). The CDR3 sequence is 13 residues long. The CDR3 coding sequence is TGTGCCACCAGCAGGGAGGACGATTCCGAGCAGTACTTC. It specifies CATSREDDSEQYF. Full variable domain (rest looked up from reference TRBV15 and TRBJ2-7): DAMVIQNPRYQVTQFGKPVTLSCSQTLNHNVMYWYQQKSSQAPKLLFHYYDKDFNNEADTPDNFQSRRPNTSFCFLDIRSPGLGDTAMYLCATSREDDSEQYFGPGTRLTVT.

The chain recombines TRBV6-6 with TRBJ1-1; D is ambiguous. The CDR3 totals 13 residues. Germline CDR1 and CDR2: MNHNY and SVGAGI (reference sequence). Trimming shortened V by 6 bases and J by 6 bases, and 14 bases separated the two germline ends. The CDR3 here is CASSPGSRAEAFF. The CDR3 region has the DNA TGTGCCAGCAGCCCGGGTAGCCGGGCTGAAGCTTTCTTT.

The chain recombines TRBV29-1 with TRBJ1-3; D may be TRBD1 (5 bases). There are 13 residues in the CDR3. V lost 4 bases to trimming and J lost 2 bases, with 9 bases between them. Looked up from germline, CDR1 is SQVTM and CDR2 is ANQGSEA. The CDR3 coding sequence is TGCAGCGTTGTCGGCAGGGCTGGAAACACCATATATTTT. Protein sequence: CSVVGRAGNTIYF.

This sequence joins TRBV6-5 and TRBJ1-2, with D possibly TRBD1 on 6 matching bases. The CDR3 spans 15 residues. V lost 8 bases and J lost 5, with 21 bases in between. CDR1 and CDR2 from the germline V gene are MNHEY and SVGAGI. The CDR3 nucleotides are TGTGCCAGCGTAGAGATCAGCACAGGGAAGTATGGCTACACCTTC. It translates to CASVEISTGKYGYTF.

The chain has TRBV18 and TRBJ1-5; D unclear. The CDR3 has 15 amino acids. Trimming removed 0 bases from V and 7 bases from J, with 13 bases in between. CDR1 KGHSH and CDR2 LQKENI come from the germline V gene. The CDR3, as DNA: TGTGCCAGCTCACCACCGACCGGGGTCGGACAGCCCCAGCATTTT. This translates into CASSPPTGVGQPQHF.